Following are 15 T cell receptor beta chains from one sample sequenced in a study of PD-L1 blockade in urothelial cancer. Time point reported: peripheral blood 6 weeks after treatment start. Using immunoSEQ multiplex PCR, the repertoire was profiled, and TCRdb retains in-frame clones only, with some absent. The sample gives around 38,000 clones, 86% of which show up once; under 25% is in the top ten. This material consisted of PBMCs, taken around atezolizumab (anti-PD-L1) treatment. The receptor set was obtained from a man aged 55 to 70 with urothelial cancer.

This clone was seen more than once but under ten times. The chain employs TRBV21-1 and TRBJ1-1; the table assigns TRBD1, which was not confirmed against the DNA. TRBV21-1 constitutes a pseudogene. This CDR3 region has 14 residues. The CDR3 here is CASGYRAMNTEAFF. The CDR3 region has the DNA TGTGCCAGCGGATACAGGGCCATGAACACTGAAGCTTTCTTT.

The chain combines TRBV11-1 with TRBJ2-1, with D perhaps matching TRBD1 (5 bases). The CDR3 runs 17 residues. Trimming took 5 bases from V and 4 from J, leaving 21 bases between them. Looked up from germline, CDR1 is SGHAT and CDR2 is FQDESV (reference sequence). The CDR3 loop is CASSPRSSGSGYNEQFF. CDR3 DNA sequence: TGTGCCAGCAGCCCAAGAAGCTCAGGGTCTGGGTACAATGAGCAGTTCTTC.

This chain connects TRBV29-1 to TRBJ1-1; D is undetermined. Germline CDR1 SQVTM, CDR2 ANQGSEA. CDR3 length: 13 residues. V was cut by 1 base and J by 0 bases, with 6 bases left in between. CDR3 DNA: TGCAGCGTTGAAGGCAGGTTGAACACTGAAGCTTTCTTT. This codes for CSVEGRLNTEAFF.

V is TRBV9 and J is TRBJ1-1, with 8 bases matching TRBD1. Per germline, CDR1 SGDLS and CDR2 YYNGEE. V shed 4 bases, J shed 4 bases, and the junction held 6 bases outside the gene matches. This CDR3 has 14 amino acids. The CDR3 loop is CASSPPQGATEAFF. The DNA of the CDR3 is TGTGCCAGCAGCCCCCCTCAGGGGGCCACTGAAGCTTTCTTT.

The V gene is TRBV2, the J gene TRBJ1-3; D may be TRBD1 (5 bases). Trimming pared 7 bases from V and 4 bases from J, leaving 23 bases between. This CDR3 contains 17 residues. Germline CDR1 and CDR2: SNHLY and FYNNEI. CDR3 coding DNA: TGTGCCAGCAAACCTTCGACGAGGAGGGGAAAAGGAAACACCATATATTTT. Translation: CASKPSTRRGKGNTIYF.

V gene TRBV5-1 combines with J gene TRBJ1-1; TRBD1 aligns across 7 bases. The CDR3 sequence is 13 residues long. With V trimmed by 0 bases and J by 9 bases, 5 bases remained unmatched. Germline CDR1 reads SGHRS; CDR2 reads YFSETQ. The CDR3 reads CASSLEDRPKAFF. The CDR3 nucleotides are TGCGCCAGCAGCTTGGAGGACAGGCCCAAAGCTTTCTTT.

The rearrangement joins TRBV14 to TRBJ1-1; TRBD1 is a possible D gene (5 bases). From germline, CDR1 is SGHDN and CDR2 FVKESK. V shed 1 base and J shed 5 bases, with 14 bases lying between them. The CDR3 length is 15 residues. The CDR3 DNA reads TGTGCCAGCAGCCAAGCCCGTGGGGGGGGGACTGAAGCTTTCTTT. This codes for CASSQARGGGTEAFF. The whole variable domain, filled in from reference TRBV14 and TRBJ1-1, reads EAGVTQFPSHSVIEKGQTVTLRCDPISGHDNLYWYRRVMGKEIKFLLHFVKESKQDESGMPNNRFLAERTGGTYSTLKVQPAELEDSGVYFCASSQARGGGTEAFFGQGTRLTVV.

The chain couples TRBV7-9 to TRBJ2-1, with 11 bases that match TRBD2. After removal of 1 base from V and 7 bases from J, the junction contained 3 bases not matched to a gene. CDR1 is SEHNR, CDR2 FQNEAQ, per germline (reference sequence). The CDR3 extends over 15 amino acids. The CDR3 DNA reads TGTGCCAGCAGCTTAGGTAGCGGGAGGGCGAATGAGCAGTTCTTC. The encoded protein is CASSLGSGRANEQFF.

The J gene is TRBJ2-3, the V gene TRBV19, with D unresolved. Trimming took off 3 bases at V and 0 bases at J, with 13 bases between the two ends. CDR1 is LNHDA and CDR2 is SQIVND in the germline V gene (reference sequence). CDR3 length: 16 residues. In nucleotides, the CDR3 is TGTGCCAGTAGTATCTCGGCTTCGGAGAGCACAGATACGCAGTATTTT. Translation gives CASSISASESTDTQYF.

The DNA of the CDR3 is TGTGCCAGCAGCTCGGTTGGGACAGTCAACAATGAGCAGTTCTTC. Translation gives CASSSVGTVNNEQFF. J is TRBJ2-1 and V is TRBV11-3; the match to TRBD1 covers 7 bases. Germline V lookup: CDR1 SGHNT, CDR2 YENEEA. Trimming at V came to 4 bases and at J to 5 bases, leaving 8 bases not matched to a gene. This CDR3 has 15 residues.

V and J are TRBV5-4 and TRBJ1-4, with a tentative D call TRBD1 (5 bases). Germline V CDR1 and CDR2: SGHNT, YYREEE (reference sequence). V was pared by 4 bases and J by 7 bases, with 17 bases between. The CDR3 extends over 15 amino acids. CDR3 sequence (DNA): TGTGCCAGCAGCCCAATGGGGGGGTCGGGTGAAAAACTGTTTTTT. Translated: CASSPMGGSGEKLFF.

The chain carries TRBV5-5 and TRBJ1-2, with D tentatively TRBD1 (6 bases). V shed 3 bases and J shed 3 bases, with 12 bases lying between them. Looked up from germline, CDR1 is SGHKS and CDR2 is YYEKEE (reference sequence). This CDR3 spans 14 amino acids. CDR3 nucleotide sequence: TGTGCCAGCAGCTCACTACAGGGTCACTATGGCTACACCTTC. This encodes CASSSLQGHYGYTF.

V gene TRBV19 combines with J gene TRBJ1-5; D is unresolved. Trimming left V 5 bases short and J 0 bases short, with 11 bases between. This CDR3 contains 15 residues. Germline V CDR1 and CDR2: LNHDA, SQIVND (reference sequence). This chain's CDR3 is CASSVREYSNQPQHF. As DNA, the CDR3 is TGTGCCAGTAGTGTGAGAGAGTATAGCAATCAGCCCCAGCATTTT.

This chain uses TRBV19 with TRBJ1-1; 7 nucleotides match TRBD1. Germline CDR1 and CDR2: LNHDA and SQIVND (reference sequence). Unmatched junction bases numbered 5, after V lost 9 bases and J lost 4 bases. This CDR3 comprises 12 residues. The CDR3 loop is CASLNRGTEAFF. The CDR3 coding sequence is TGTGCCAGCCTTAACAGGGGCACTGAAGCTTTCTTT.

V usage is TRBV15 and J usage is TRBJ1-5; D perhaps matches TRBD1 (6 bases). V was cut by 1 base and J by 5 bases, with 9 bases left in between. The germline V gene has CDR1 LNHNV and CDR2 YYDKDF (reference sequence). This CDR3 contains 14 residues. CDR3: CATSRGDTDQPQHF. CDR3 DNA: TGTGCCACCAGCAGAGGGGACACCGATCAGCCCCAGCATTTT.